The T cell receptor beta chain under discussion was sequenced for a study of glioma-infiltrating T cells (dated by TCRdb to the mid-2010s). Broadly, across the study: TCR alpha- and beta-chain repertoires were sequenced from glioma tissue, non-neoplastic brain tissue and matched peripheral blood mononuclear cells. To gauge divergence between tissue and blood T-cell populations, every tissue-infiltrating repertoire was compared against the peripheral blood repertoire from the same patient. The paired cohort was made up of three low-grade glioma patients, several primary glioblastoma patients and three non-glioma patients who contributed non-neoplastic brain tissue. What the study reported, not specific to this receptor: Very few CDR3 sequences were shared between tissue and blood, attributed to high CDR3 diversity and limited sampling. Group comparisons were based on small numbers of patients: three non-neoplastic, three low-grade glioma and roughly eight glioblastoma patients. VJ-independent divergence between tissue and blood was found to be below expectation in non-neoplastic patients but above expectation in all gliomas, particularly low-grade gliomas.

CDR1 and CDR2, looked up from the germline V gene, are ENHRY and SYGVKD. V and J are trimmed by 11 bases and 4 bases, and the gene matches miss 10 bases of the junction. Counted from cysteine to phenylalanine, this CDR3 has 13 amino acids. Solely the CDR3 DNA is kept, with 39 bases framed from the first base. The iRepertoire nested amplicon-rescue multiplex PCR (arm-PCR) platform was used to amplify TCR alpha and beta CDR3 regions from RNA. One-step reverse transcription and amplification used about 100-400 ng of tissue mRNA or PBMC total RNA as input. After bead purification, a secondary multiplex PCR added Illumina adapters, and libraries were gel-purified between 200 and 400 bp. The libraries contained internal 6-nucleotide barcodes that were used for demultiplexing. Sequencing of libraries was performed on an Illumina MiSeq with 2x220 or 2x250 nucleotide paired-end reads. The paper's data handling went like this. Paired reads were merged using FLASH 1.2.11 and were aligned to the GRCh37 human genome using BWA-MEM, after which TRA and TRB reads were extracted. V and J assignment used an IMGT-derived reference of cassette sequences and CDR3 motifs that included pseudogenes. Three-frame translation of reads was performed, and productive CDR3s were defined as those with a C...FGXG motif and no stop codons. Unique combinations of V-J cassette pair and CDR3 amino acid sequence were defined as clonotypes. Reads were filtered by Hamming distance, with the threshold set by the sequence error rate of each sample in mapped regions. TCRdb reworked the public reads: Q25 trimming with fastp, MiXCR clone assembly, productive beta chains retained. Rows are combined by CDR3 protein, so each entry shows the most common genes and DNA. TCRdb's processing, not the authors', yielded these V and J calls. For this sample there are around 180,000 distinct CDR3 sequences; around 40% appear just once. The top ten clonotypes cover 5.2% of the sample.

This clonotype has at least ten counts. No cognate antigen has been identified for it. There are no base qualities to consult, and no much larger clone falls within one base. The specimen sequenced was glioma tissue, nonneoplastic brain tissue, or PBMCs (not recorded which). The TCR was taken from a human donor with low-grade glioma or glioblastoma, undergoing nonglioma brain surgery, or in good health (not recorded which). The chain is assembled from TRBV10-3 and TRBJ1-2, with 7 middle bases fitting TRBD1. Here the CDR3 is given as CAVQGFEGYGYTF. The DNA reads TGTGCCGTACAGGGGTTTGAGGGCTATGGCTACACCTTC.